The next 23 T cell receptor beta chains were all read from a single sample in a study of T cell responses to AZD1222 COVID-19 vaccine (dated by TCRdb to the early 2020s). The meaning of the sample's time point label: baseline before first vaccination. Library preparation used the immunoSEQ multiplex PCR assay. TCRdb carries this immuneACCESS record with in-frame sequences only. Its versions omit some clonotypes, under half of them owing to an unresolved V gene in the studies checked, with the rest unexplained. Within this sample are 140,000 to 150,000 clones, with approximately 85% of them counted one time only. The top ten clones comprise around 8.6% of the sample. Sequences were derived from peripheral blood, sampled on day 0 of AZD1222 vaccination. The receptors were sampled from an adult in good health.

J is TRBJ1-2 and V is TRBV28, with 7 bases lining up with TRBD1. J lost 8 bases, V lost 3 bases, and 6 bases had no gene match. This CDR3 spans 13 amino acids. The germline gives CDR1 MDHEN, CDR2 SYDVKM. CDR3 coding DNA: TGTGCCAGCAGTTTGGAGGGGGCAAGAGGCTACACCTTC. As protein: CASSLEGARGYTF.

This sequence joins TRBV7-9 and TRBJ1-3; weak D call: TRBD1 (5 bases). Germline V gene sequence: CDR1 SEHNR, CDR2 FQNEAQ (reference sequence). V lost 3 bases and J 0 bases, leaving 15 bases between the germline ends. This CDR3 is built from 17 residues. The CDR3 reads CASSFGTSQSSGNTIYF. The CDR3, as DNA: TGTGCCAGCAGCTTCGGGACTTCCCAGAGCTCTGGAAACACCATATATTTT.

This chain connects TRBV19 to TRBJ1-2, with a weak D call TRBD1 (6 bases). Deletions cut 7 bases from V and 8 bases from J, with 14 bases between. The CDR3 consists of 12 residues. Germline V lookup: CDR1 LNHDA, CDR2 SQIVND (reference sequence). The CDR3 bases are TGTGCCAGTAACTTCGGGGGGCAGGGCTACACCTTC. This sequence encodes CASNFGGQGYTF.

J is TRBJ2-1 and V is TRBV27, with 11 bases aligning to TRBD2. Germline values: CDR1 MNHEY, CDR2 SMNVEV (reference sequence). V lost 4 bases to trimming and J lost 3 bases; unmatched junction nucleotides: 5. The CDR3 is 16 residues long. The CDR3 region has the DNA TGTGCCAGCAGTTCCTTTAGCGGGGGGGACTACAATGAGCAGTTCTTC. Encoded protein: CASSSFSGGDYNEQFF.

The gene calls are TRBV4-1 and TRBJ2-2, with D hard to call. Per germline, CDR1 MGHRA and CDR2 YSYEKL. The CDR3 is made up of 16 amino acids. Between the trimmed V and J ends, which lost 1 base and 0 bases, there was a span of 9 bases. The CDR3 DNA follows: TGCGCCAGCAGCCAAGGGAACACCCCGAACACCGGGGAGCTGTTTTTT. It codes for CASSQGNTPNTGELFF.

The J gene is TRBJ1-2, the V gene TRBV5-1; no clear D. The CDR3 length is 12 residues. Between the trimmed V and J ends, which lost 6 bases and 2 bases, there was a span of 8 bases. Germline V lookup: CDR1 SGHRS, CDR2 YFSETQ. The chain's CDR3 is CASTSENYGYTF. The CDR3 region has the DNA TGCGCCAGCACTTCCGAGAACTATGGCTACACCTTC.

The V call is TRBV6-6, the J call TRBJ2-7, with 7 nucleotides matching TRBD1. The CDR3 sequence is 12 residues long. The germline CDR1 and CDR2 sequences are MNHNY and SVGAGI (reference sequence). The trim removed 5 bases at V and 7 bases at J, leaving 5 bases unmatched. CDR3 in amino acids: CASSQGQREQYF. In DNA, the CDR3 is TGTGCCAGCAGTCAGGGACAGAGGGAGCAGTACTTC.

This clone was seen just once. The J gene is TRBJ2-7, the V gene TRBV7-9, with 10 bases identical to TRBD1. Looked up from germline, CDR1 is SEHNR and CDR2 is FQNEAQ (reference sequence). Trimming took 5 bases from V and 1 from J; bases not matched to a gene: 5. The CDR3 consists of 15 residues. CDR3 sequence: CASSTGTGVSYEQYF. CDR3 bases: TGTGCCAGCAGCACCGGGACAGGGGTTTCCTACGAGCAGTACTTC. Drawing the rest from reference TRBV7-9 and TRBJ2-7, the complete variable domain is DTGVSQNPRHKITKRGQNVTFRCDPISEHNRLYWYRQTLGQGPEFLTYFQNEAQLEKSRLLSDRFSAERPKGSFSTLEIQRTEQGDSAMYLCASSTGTGVSYEQYFGPGTRLTVT.

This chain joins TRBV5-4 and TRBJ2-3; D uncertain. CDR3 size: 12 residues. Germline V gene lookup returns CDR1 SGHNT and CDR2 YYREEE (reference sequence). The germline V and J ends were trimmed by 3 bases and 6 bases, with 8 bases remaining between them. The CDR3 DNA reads TGTGCCAGCAGCTCCGACACGGATACGCAGTATTTT. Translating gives CASSSDTDTQYF.

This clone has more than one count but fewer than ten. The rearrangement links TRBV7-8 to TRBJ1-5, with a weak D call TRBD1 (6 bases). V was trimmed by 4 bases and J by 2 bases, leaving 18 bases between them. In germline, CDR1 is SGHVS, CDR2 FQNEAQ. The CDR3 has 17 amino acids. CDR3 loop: CASSSSGGLGGNQPQHF. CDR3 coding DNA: TGTGCCAGCAGCTCCTCCGGGGGGCTGGGGGGCAATCAGCCCCAGCATTTT.

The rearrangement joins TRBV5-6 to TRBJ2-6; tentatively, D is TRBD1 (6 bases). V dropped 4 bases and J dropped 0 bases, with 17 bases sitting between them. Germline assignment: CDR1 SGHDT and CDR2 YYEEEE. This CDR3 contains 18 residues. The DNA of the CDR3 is TGTGCCAGCAGCCCCGCTGGACAGTTGCTCTCTGGGGCCAACGTCCTGACTTTC. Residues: CASSPAGQLLSGANVLTF.

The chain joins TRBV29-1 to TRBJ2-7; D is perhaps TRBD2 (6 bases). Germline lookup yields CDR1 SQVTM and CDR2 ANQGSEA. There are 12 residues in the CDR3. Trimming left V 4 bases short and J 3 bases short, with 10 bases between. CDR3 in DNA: TGCAGCGTTGCAGCGGGCGACTACGAGCAGTACTTC. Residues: CSVAAGDYEQYF.

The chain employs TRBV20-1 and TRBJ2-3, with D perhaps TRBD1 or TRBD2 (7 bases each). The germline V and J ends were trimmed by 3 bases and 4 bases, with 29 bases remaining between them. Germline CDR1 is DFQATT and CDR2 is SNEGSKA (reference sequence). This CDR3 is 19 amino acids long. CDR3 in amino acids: CSASGPTQGLGGSADTQYF. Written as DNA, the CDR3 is TGCAGTGCTAGTGGCCCGACACAGGGGTTGGGCGGGAGTGCAGATACGCAGTATTTT.

In nucleotides, the CDR3 is TGTGCCAGCAGTCAGGGGGTCGGCTACACCTTC. It encodes CASSQGVGYTF. This chain uses TRBV12-3 or TRBV12-4 with TRBJ1-2, with 7 bases that match TRBD1. The CDR3 contains 11 residues. Trimming removed 5 bases from V and 8 bases from J; junction bases left unmatched: 2.

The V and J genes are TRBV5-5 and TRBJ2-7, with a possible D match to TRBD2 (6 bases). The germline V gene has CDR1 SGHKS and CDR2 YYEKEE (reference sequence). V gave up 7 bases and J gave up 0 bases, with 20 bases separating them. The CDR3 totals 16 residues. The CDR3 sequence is CASAPEARDFSYEQYF. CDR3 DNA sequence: TGTGCCAGCGCCCCGGAGGCCAGGGACTTCTCCTACGAGCAGTACTTC. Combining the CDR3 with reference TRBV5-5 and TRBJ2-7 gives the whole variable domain DAGVTQSPTHLIKTRGQQVTLRCSPISGHKSVSWYQQVLGQGPQFIFQYYEKEERGRGNFPDRFSARQFPNYSSELNVNALLLGDSALYLCASAPEARDFSYEQYFGPGTRLTVT.

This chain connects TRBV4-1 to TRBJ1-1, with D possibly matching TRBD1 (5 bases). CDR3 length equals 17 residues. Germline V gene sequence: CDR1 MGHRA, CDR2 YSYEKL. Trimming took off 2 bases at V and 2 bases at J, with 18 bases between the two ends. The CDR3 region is CASSQPNLGRVNTEAFF. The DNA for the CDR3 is TGCGCCAGCAGCCAACCCAATCTGGGCAGGGTTAACACTGAAGCTTTCTTT.

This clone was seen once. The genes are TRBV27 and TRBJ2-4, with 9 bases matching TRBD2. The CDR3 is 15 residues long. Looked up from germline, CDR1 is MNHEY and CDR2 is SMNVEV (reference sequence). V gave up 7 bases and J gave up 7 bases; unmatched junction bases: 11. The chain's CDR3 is CASTQLAGGGNIQYF. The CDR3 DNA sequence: TGTGCCAGCACACAACTAGCGGGCGGGGGGAACATTCAGTACTTC.

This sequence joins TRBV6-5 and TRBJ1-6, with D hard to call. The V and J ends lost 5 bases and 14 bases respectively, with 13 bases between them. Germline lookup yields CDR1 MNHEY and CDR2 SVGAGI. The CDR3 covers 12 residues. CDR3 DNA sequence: TGTGCCAGCAGTCCGCCGGGAGTGACCCTCCACTTT. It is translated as CASSPPGVTLHF.

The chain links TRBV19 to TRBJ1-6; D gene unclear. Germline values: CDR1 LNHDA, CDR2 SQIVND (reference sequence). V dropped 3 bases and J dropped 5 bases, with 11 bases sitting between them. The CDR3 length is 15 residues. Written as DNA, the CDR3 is TGTGCCAGTAGTATTGCGACGGCCGATAATTCACCCCTCCACTTT. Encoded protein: CASSIATADNSPLHF.

The CDR3 reads CASSSRQTGFYGYTF. The CDR3 DNA reads as TGTGCCAGCAGTTCCCGACAAACTGGCTTTTATGGCTACACCTTC. This chain connects TRBV11-2 to TRBJ1-2; D is undetermined. The germline gives CDR1 SGHAT, CDR2 FQNNGV. CDR3 length equals 15 residues. The V end was cut by 6 bases, the J end by 5 bases, with 19 bases between.

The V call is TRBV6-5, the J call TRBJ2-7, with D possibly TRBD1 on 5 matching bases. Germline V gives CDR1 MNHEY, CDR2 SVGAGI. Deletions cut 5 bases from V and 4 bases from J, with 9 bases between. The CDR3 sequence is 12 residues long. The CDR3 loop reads CASSPDTYEQYF. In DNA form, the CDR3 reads TGTGCCAGCAGTCCGGACACTTACGAGCAGTACTTC.

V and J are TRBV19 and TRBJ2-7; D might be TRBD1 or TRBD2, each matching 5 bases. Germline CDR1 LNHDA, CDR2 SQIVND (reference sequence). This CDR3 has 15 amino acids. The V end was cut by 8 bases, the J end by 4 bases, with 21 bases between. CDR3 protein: CASLASGAKSYEQYF. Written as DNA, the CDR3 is TGTGCCAGTCTCGCCTCCGGGGCCAAGTCGTACGAGCAGTACTTC.

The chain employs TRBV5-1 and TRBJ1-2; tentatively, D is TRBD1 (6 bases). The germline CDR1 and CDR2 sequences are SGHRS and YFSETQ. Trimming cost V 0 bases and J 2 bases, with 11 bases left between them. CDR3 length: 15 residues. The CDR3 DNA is TGCGCCAGCAGCTTGGGGTCAGGGGAGAACTATGGCTACACCTTC. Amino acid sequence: CASSLGSGENYGYTF. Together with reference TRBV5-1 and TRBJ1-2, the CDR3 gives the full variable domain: KAGVTQTPRYLIKTRGQQVTLSCSPISGHRSVSWYQQTPGQGLQFLFEYFSETQRNKGNFPGRFSGRQFSNSRSEMNVSTLELGDSALYLCASSLGSGENYGYTFGSGTRLTVV.